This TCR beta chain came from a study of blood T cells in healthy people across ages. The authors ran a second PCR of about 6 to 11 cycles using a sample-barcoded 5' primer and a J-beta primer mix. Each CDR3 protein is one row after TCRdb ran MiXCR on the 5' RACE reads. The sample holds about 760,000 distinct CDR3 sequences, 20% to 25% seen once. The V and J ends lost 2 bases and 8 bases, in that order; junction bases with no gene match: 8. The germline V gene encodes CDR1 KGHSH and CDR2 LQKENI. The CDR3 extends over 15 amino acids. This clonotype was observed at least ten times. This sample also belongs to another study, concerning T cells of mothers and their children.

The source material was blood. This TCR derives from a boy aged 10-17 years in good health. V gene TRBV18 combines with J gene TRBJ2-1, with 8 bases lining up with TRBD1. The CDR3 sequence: CASSPSGQGMYEQFF. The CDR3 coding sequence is TGTGCCAGCTCACCAAGTGGACAGGGCATGTATGAGCAGTTCTTC. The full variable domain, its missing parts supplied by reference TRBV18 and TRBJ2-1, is NAGVMQNPRHLVRRRGQEARLRCSPMKGHSHVYWYRQLPEEGLKFMVYLQKENIIDESGMPKERFSAEFPKEGPSILRIQQVVRGDSAAYFCASSPSGQGMYEQFFGPGTRLTVL.